This TCR beta chain was documented in a study of blood T cell repertoires in COVID-19. Allocation to cohorts depended on clinical history reported by the participants. Resolution of symptoms, clearance, or two negative PCRs was present in recovered Cohort 3 donors. With 2 bases clipped from V and 8 bases from J, the junction kept 16 bases outside the gene matches. The CDR3 loop spans 17 amino acids. CDR1 is MNHNS, CDR2 SASEGT, per germline. TCRdb's copy holds only in-frame clones and misses some; the assay was immunoSEQ multiplex PCR. The sample lists 310,000 or so clones; approximately 84% were seen once.

Material for sequencing was PBMCs or T cells enriched from blood (not recorded which). The chain has TRBV6-1 and TRBJ1-2; 8 bases match TRBD1. The clonotype was recovered from a woman under 30 who had recovered from COVID-19. The CDR3 spells CASSEHPLRQGANGYTF. The CDR3 nucleotides are TGTGCCAGCAGTGAACACCCCCTTAGGCAGGGGGCGAACGGCTACACCTTC.